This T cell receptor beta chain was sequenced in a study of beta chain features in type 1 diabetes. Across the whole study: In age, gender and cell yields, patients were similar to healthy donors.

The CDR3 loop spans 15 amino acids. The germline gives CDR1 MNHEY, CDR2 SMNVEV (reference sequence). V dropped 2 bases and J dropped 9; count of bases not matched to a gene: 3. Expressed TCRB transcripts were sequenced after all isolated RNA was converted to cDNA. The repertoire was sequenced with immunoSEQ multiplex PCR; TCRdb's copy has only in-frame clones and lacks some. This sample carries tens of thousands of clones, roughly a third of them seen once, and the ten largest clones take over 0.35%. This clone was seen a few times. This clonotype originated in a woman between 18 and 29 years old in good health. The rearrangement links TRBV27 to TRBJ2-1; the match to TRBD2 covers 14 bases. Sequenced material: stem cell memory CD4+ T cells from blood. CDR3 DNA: TGTGCCAGCAGTTTAGGGACTAGCGGGAGCACTGAGCAGTTCTTC. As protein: CASSLGTSGSTEQFF.